Presented here are 26 T cell receptor beta chains from one specimen sequenced in a study of graft-versus-host responses after intestinal transplantation. Sequenced by immunoSEQ multiplex PCR; TCRdb stores in-frame clones only, minus some. The sample yields around 71,000 clones, approximately 96% seen once. The antigens these receptors bind are not known. The source material was unstimulated CD8+ T cells sorted from spleen or lymph node cells, sampled before intestinal transplant. The receptors originated from a human donor who received an intestinal transplant.

The chain has TRBV13 and TRBJ1-1; the D is unclear. V lost 5 bases and J 0 bases, leaving 19 bases between the germline ends. This CDR3 is built from 17 residues. CDR1 is PRHDT, CDR2 FYEKMQ, per germline (reference sequence). In DNA, the CDR3 is TGTGCCAGCAGCCAAGATAGGACCGTCACTATGAACACTGAAGCTTTCTTT. As protein: CASSQDRTVTMNTEAFF.

The CDR3 loop reads CASSLVLGAGNTIYF. The CDR3 nucleotides read TGTGCCAGCAGCTTAGTTCTAGGGGCTGGAAACACCATATATTTT. The V call is TRBV7-2, the J call TRBJ1-3, with D possibly being TRBD1 (5 bases). From germline, CDR1 is SGHTA and CDR2 FQGNSA. The CDR3 is 15 amino acids. V was trimmed by 1 base and J by 2 bases, leaving 9 bases between them. The full variable domain, rest sourced from reference TRBV7-2 and TRBJ1-3, is GAGVSQSPSNKVTEKGKDVELRCDPISGHTALYWYRQSLGQGLEFLIYFQGNSAPDKSGLPSDRFSAERTGGSVSTLTIQRTQQEDSAVYLCASSLVLGAGNTIYFGEGSWLTVV.

The DNA for the CDR3 is TGCGCCAGCAGCTTGGCCGACCCTATAAGACTAGCCGCCTACCACACAGATACGCAGTATTTT. Translated, it gives CASSLADPIRLAAYHTDTQYF. V and J are TRBV5-1 and TRBJ2-3; 7 nucleotides line up with TRBD2. With 0 bases clipped from V and 2 bases from J, the junction kept 21 bases outside the gene matches. Germline CDR1 and CDR2: SGHRS and YFSETQ. The CDR3 has 21 amino acids.

J is TRBJ2-7 and V is TRBV19; the D is unclear. V was clipped by 5 bases and J by 1 base, with 15 bases between them. The CDR3 has 15 amino acids. CDR1 LNHDA and CDR2 SQIVND come from the germline V gene (reference sequence). This CDR3 is CASSEYKTLSYEQYF. DNA of the CDR3: TGTGCCAGTAGTGAATACAAGACGCTGTCCTACGAGCAGTACTTC.

The chain links TRBV5-1 to TRBJ2-4; 10 nucleotides line up with TRBD1. The CDR3 is 17 amino acids. V shed 3 bases, J shed 5 bases, and the junction held 11 bases outside the gene matches. The germline gives CDR1 SGHRS, CDR2 YFSETQ. CDR3 region: CASSSLTGGGLENIQYF. The CDR3 DNA reads TGCGCCAGCAGCTCGCTGACAGGGGGCGGTTTGGAAAACATTCAGTACTTC.

The chain joins TRBV19 to TRBJ2-7, with 7 bases aligning to TRBD1. This CDR3 region has 14 residues. Germline CDR1 reads LNHDA; CDR2 reads SQIVND (reference sequence). V trimming: 3 bases; J trimming: 5 bases; junction bases outside the gene matches: 7. This chain's CDR3 is CASSINRDSNEQYF. The CDR3 DNA reads TGTGCCAGTAGTATCAACCGGGACAGTAACGAGCAGTACTTC.

V usage is TRBV10-2 and J usage is TRBJ2-4; D not certain. The CDR3 length is 14 residues. From germline, CDR1 is WSHSY and CDR2 SAAADI. V lost 7 bases, J lost 0 bases, and 10 bases lay in between. This CDR3 is CASTTTLAKNIQYF. CDR3 bases: TGCGCCAGCACTACGACCCTAGCCAAAAACATTCAGTACTTC.

The chain carries TRBV11-1 and TRBJ1-3; D is ambiguous. Germline lookup yields CDR1 SGHAT and CDR2 FQDESV (reference sequence). The CDR3 covers 13 residues. Deletions cut 8 bases from V and 0 bases from J, with 8 bases between. CDR3 loop: CASEQASGNTIYF. The DNA of the CDR3 is TGTGCCAGCGAGCAGGCCTCTGGAAACACCATATATTTT. The full variable domain, with the rest looked up from reference TRBV11-1 and TRBJ1-3, is EAEVAQSPRYKITEKSQAVAFWCDPISGHATLYWYRQILGQGPELLVQFQDESVVDDSQLPKDRFSAERLKGVDSTLKIQPAELGDSAMYLCASEQASGNTIYFGEGSWLTVV.

The chain has TRBV28 and TRBJ2-1; D remains ambiguous. CDR1 MDHEN and CDR2 SYDVKM come from the germline V gene. V dropped 4 bases and J dropped 0 bases, with 13 bases sitting between them. This CDR3 has 16 amino acids. This CDR3 is CASSSPTEISYNEQFF. The CDR3 DNA is TGTGCCAGCAGTTCGCCTACAGAGATCTCCTACAATGAGCAGTTCTTC.

With regard to this clone: This specimen includes other DNA sequences encoding the same CDR3. The chain joins TRBV21-1 to TRBJ2-1; no check of the table's D call, TRBD2, against the DNA was made. TRBV21-1 is designated a pseudogene. This CDR3 region has 16 residues. The CDR3 sequence is CASSKAAAGAYNEQFF. CDR3 in DNA: TGTGCCAGCAGCAAAGCCGCAGCGGGAGCCTACAATGAGCAGTTCTTC.

The chain recombines TRBV19 with TRBJ1-6; D remains ambiguous. CDR3 length: 14 amino acids. Between the trimmed V and J ends, which lost 8 bases and 5 bases, there was a span of 13 bases. Germline-derived CDR1 and CDR2 are LNHDA and SQIVND (reference sequence). The CDR3 region has the DNA TGTGCCAGTGCCCCGGCGGCAGATAATTCACCCCTCCACTTT. This codes for CASAPAADNSPLHF.

This chain links TRBV5-8 with TRBJ1-1, with 9 bases lining up with TRBD1. Germline CDR1 reads SGHTS; CDR2 reads YDEGEE. This CDR3 contains 14 residues. The ends lost 6 bases at V and 3 bases at J; junction bases unmatched: 6. This CDR3 is CASTTGTGHTEAFF. The CDR3 coding sequence is TGTGCCAGCACCACCGGGACAGGGCACACTGAAGCTTTCTTT.

The gene calls are TRBV19 and TRBJ2-7, with 8 bases matching TRBD2. CDR1 is LNHDA, CDR2 SQIVND, per germline (reference sequence). The CDR3 loop spans 15 amino acids. Trimming took 3 bases from V and 0 from J; bases not matched to a gene: 4. As DNA, the CDR3 is TGTGCCAGTAGTATCCTAGCGGGCAACTCCTACGAGCAGTACTTC. Translation: CASSILAGNSYEQYF.

J is TRBJ2-4 and V is TRBV19; 7 nucleotides match TRBD2. Trimming cost V 3 bases and J 7 bases; bases outside gene matches: 15. CDR3 length: 17 amino acids. Germline V lookup: CDR1 LNHDA, CDR2 SQIVND (reference sequence). CDR3 nucleotide sequence: TGTGCCAGTAGTATTAAGTATCGCGTTACTAGCGCCAACATTCAGTACTTC. This codes for CASSIKYRVTSANIQYF.

The genes are TRBV5-1 and TRBJ2-1; the D gene is possibly TRBD1 (5 bases). Germline V gene lookup returns CDR1 SGHRS and CDR2 YFSETQ. This CDR3 has 15 residues. V lost 2 bases, J lost 0 bases, and 9 bases lay in between. In nucleotides, the CDR3 is TGCGCCAGCAGCTTAGACAGTTCCTCCTACAATGAGCAGTTCTTC. As protein: CASSLDSSSYNEQFF.

This chain links TRBV9 with TRBJ2-5; a possible D gene is TRBD1 (6 bases). V was clipped by 0 bases and J by 4 bases, with 16 bases between them. There are 16 residues in the CDR3. CDR1 SGDLS and CDR2 YYNGEE come from the germline V gene. The DNA for the CDR3 is TGTGCCAGCAGCGTAGCCCCCGTGGGGGCGGGAGAGACCCAGTACTTC. Translated, it gives CASSVAPVGAGETQYF. Variable domain in full (rest from reference TRBV9 and TRBJ2-5): DSGVTQTPKHLITATGQRVTLRCSPRSGDLSVYWYQQSLDQGLQFLIQYYNGEERAKGNILERFSAQQFPDLHSELNLSSLELGDSALYFCASSVAPVGAGETQYFGPGTRLLVL.

The CDR3 DNA sequence: TGTGCCAGCAGCCCGACAGGGGTGACCCAGTACTTC. Translation: CASSPTGVTQYF. V and J are TRBV11-2 and TRBJ2-5, with 8 positions matching TRBD1. V trimming: 5 bases; J trimming: 7 bases; junction bases outside the gene matches: 3. CDR1 SGHAT and CDR2 FQNNGV come from the germline V gene. The CDR3 spans 12 residues.

The CDR3, as DNA: TGTGCCAGTAGTATAGGCACACAAGGGGATACGCAGTATTTT. This gives the protein CASSIGTQGDTQYF. The rearrangement links TRBV19 to TRBJ2-3; D remains ambiguous. The germline V gene encodes CDR1 LNHDA and CDR2 SQIVND (reference sequence). Trimming removed 1 base at V and 6 bases at J, with 11 bases between. CDR3 size: 14 residues.

In this sample, this clone turned up once. The chain recombines TRBV18 with TRBJ1-2, with D tentatively TRBD1 (6 bases). This CDR3 comprises 16 residues. In germline, CDR1 is KGHSH, CDR2 LQKENI. V was shortened by 3 bases and J by 5 bases, with 19 bases between the two germline ends. CDR3 sequence (DNA): TGTGCCAGCTCACCCCCGGTACGGGGGGCTCCGTATGGCTACACCTTC. This codes for CASSPPVRGAPYGYTF.

The chain is built from TRBV7-9 and TRBJ2-7, with D uncertain. The CDR3 totals 14 residues. Germline V gives CDR1 SEHNR, CDR2 FQNEAQ (reference sequence). Trimming pared 1 base from V and 2 bases from J, leaving 9 bases between. CDR3 amino acids: CASSLVAATYEQYF. As DNA, the CDR3 is TGTGCCAGCAGCTTAGTGGCAGCCACCTACGAGCAGTACTTC.

The chain is built from TRBV9 and TRBJ1-6; 7 bases fit TRBD1. J gave up 5 bases and V 0 bases, and 8 bases lay outside the gene matches. Germline CDR1 SGDLS, CDR2 YYNGEE. CDR3 length equals 17 residues. In DNA form, the CDR3 reads TGTGCCAGCAGCGTAGATCCCCAGGACAGGAATAATTCACCCCTCCACTTT. Its translation is CASSVDPQDRNNSPLHF.

The table lists this clone with a few counts. The chain carries TRBV5-1 and TRBJ1-1; D gene ambiguous. The V end lost 0 bases, the J end lost 1 base, and 13 bases lay between the germline ends. The CDR3 is 16 amino acids. Germline values: CDR1 SGHRS, CDR2 YFSETQ. In nucleotides, the CDR3 is TGCGCCAGCAGCTTGGACGGCCCCTCGTGGAACACTGAAGCTTTCTTT. Protein: CASSLDGPSWNTEAFF.

The chain has TRBV6-6 and TRBJ1-2; D may be TRBD1 (5 bases). The CDR3 is 13 amino acids. From germline, CDR1 is MNHNY and CDR2 SVGAGI (reference sequence). Between the trimmed V and J ends, which lost 4 bases and 4 bases, there was a span of 10 bases. CDR3: CASSSTDSYGYTF. DNA of the CDR3: TGTGCCAGCAGTTCAACTGACAGCTATGGCTACACCTTC.

The chain couples TRBV6-1 to TRBJ1-5; no firm D call. Germline assignment: CDR1 MNHNS and CDR2 SASEGT. Trimming pared 2 bases from V and 7 bases from J, leaving 12 bases between. This CDR3 region has 14 residues. DNA of the CDR3: TGTGCCAGCAGTGAATGGGTAGGTCGCCAGCCCCAGCATTTT. Its translation: CASSEWVGRQPQHF.

The V gene is TRBV19, the J gene TRBJ2-1; D ambiguous. The germline V gene encodes CDR1 LNHDA and CDR2 SQIVND (reference sequence). V lost 3 bases and J lost 7, with 13 bases in between. The CDR3 is 14 amino acids. CDR3 DNA sequence: TGTGCCAGTAGTATCGGTGGGAAACCTAATGAGCAGTTCTTC. Its protein is CASSIGGKPNEQFF.

The rearrangement joins TRBV7-3 to TRBJ2-2, with 7 bases fitting TRBD2. Trimming took 2 bases from V and 5 from J; bases not matched to a gene: 11. Germline loops: CDR1 SGHTA, CDR2 FQGTGA. The length of the CDR3 is 17 residues. The CDR3 sequence is CASSLAPATLATGELFF. The CDR3 DNA follows: TGTGCCAGCAGCTTAGCCCCCGCTACACTAGCGACCGGGGAGCTGTTTTTT. Full variable domain (remainder filled in from reference TRBV7-3 and TRBJ2-2): GAGVSQTPSNKVTEKGKYVELRCDPISGHTALYWYRQSLGQGPEFLIYFQGTGAADDSGLPNDRFFAVRPEGSVSTLKIQRTERGDSAVYLCASSLAPATLATGELFFGEGSRLTVL.